This record concerns one T cell receptor beta chain sequence. As yet, its antigen is unknown. The sample belongs to a study of cytomegalovirus exposure and HLA in healthy donors. Study context: Earlier work reported 100 million or so unique TCR beta sequences from about 190 million T cells.

Findings and limits, study-wide: There were a few CMV-associated chains whose specificity for CMV antigens was confirmed in vitro.

The CDR3 extends over 16 amino acids. Looked up from germline, CDR1 is WNHNN and CDR2 is SYGVQD (reference sequence). The V gene end was trimmed by 6 bases and the J gene end by 0 bases; junction bases not matched to a gene: 5. The PCR was carried out with 60 Vbeta primers and 13 Jbeta primers. The assay was immunoSEQ multiplex PCR, and TCRdb's table has in-frame clones only and misses some. The data hold over 150,000 clones, with roughly 77% observed a single time. The sample consisted of PBMCs. This sequence originates from a woman aged 40 to 50 in good health and CMV-seropositive. The genes are TRBV10-1 and TRBJ2-7, with TRBD2 identical over 13 bases. The CDR3 region is CASSEGTSGASYEQYF. The CDR3 DNA is TGCGCCAGCAGCGAGGGGACTAGCGGGGCCTCCTACGAGCAGTACTTC.